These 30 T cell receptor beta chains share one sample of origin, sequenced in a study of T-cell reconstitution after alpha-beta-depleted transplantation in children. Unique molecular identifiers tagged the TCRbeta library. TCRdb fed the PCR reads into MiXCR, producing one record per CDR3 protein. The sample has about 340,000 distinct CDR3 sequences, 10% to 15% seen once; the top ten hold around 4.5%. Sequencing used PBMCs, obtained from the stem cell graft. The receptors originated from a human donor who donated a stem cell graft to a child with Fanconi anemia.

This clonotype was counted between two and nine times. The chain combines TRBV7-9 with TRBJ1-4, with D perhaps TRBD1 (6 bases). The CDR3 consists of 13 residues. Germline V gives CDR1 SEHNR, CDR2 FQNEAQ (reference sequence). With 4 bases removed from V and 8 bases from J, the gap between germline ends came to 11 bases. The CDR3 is CASSSGHREKLFF. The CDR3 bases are TGTGCCAGCAGCTCGGGACATCGGGAAAAACTGTTTTTT. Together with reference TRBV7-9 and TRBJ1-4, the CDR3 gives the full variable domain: DTGVSQNPRHKITKRGQNVTFRCDPISEHNRLYWYRQTLGQGPEFLTYFQNEAQLEKSRLLSDRFSAERPKGSFSTLEIQRTEQGDSAMYLCASSSGHREKLFFGSGTQLSVL.

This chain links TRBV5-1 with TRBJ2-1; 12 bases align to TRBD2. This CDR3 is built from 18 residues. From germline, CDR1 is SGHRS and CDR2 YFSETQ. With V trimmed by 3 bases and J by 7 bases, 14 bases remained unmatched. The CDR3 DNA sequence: TGCGCCAGCAGCTCAAATCTAGCGGGGGGGCCCGGGGGGAATGAGCAGTTCTTC. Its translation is CASSSNLAGGPGGNEQFF.

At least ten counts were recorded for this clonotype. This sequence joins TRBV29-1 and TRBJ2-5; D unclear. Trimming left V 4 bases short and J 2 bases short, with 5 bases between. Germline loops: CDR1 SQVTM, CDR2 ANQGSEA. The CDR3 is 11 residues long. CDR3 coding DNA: TGCAGCGTTGCTGAGCAAGAGACCCAGTACTTC. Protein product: CSVAEQETQYF.

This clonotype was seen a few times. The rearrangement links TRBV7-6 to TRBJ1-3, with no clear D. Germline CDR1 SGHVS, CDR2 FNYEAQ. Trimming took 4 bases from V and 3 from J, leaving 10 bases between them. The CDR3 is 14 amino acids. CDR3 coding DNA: TGTGCCAGCAGCTCGAGCGGGGTTGGAAACACCATATATTTT. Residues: CASSSSGVGNTIYF.

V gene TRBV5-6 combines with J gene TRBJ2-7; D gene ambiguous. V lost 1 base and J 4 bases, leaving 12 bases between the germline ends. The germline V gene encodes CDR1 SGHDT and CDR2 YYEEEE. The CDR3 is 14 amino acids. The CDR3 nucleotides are TGTGCCAGCAGCTTGTATAACAGCATTTACGAGCAGTACGTC. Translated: CASSLYNSIYEQYV.

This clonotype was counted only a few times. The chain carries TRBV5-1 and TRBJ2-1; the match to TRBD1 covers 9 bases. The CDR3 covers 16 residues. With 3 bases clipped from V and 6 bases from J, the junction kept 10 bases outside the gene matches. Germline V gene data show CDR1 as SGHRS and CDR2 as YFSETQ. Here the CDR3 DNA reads TGCGCCAGCAGCTCGGGGGACAGGGCAAGCCTCAATGAGCAGTTCTTC. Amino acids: CASSSGDRASLNEQFF.

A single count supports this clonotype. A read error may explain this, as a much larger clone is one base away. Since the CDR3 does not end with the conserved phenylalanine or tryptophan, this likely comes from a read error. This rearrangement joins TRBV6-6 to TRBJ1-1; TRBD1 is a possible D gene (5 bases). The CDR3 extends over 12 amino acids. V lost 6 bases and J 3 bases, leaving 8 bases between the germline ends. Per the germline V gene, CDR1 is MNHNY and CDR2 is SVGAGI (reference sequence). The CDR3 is CASRDIYTEAFS. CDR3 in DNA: TGTGCCAGCAGGGACATCTACACTGAAGCTTTCTCT.

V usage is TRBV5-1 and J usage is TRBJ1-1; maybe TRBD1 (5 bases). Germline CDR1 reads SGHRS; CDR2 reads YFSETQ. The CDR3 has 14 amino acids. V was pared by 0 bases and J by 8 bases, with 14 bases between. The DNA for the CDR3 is TGCGCCAGCAGCTTGGCCGGGGGGACGGAGGAAGCTTTCTTT. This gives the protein CASSLAGGTEEAFF.

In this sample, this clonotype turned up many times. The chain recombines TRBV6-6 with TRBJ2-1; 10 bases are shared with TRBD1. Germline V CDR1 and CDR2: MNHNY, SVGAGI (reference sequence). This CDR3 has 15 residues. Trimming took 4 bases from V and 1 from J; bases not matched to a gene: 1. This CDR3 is CASSSDRGSYNEQFF. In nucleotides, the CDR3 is TGTGCCAGCAGTTCGGACAGGGGGTCCTACAATGAGCAGTTCTTC.

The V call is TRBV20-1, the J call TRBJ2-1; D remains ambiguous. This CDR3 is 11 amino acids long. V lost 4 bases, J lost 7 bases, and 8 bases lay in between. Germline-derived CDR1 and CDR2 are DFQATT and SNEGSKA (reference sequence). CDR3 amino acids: CSANPPNEQFF. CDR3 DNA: TGCAGTGCTAATCCGCCGAATGAGCAGTTCTTC.

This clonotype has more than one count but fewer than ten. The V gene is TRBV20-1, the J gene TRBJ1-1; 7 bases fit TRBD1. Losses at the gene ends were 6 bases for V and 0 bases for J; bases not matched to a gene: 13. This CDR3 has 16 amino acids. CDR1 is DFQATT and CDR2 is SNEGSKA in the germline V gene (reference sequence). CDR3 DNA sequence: TGCAGTGCCCTAGGCCCATCCCAGGGGGTGAACACTGAAGCTTTCTTT. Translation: CSALGPSQGVNTEAFF.

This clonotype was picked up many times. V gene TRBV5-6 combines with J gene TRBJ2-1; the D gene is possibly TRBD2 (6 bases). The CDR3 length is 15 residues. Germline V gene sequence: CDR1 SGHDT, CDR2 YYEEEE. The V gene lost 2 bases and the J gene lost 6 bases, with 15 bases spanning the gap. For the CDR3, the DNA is TGTGCCAGCAGCTTCGGGAGAGGAGTTTCCAATGAGCAGTTCTTC. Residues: CASSFGRGVSNEQFF.

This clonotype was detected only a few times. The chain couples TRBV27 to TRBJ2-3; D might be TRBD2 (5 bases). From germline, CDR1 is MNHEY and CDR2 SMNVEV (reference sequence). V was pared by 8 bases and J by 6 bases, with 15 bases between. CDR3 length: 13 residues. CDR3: CASFGGGWDTQYF. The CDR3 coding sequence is TGTGCCAGCTTCGGAGGAGGTTGGGATACGCAGTATTTT.

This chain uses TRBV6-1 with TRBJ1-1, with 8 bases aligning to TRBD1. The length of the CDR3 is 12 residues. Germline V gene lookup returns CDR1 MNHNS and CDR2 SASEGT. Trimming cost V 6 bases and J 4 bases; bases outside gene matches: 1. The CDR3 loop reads CASSGTGTEAFF. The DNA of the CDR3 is TGTGCCAGCAGCGGGACAGGCACTGAAGCTTTCTTT.

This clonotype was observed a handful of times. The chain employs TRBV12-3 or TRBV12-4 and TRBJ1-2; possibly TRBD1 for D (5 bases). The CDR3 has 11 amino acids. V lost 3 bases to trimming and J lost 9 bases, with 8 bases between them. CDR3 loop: CASSFQGSYTF. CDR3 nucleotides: TGTGCCAGCAGTTTCCAGGGCAGCTACACCTTC.

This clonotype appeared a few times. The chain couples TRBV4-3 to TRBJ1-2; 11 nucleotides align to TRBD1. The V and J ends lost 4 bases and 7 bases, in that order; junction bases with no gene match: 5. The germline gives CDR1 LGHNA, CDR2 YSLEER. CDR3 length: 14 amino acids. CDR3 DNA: TGCGCCAGCAGCCGGGACAGGGGGATCTCTGGCTACACCTTC. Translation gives CASSRDRGISGYTF.

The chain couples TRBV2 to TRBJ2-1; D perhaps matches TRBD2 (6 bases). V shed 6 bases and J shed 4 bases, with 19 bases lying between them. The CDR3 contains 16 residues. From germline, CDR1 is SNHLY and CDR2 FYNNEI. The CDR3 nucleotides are TGTGCCAGCAGCGGGTCGCGGGACTCGAAATACAATGAGCAGTTCTTC. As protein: CASSGSRDSKYNEQFF.

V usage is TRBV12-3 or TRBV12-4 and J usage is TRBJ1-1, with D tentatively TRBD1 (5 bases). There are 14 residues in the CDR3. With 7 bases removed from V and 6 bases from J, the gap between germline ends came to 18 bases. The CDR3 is CASTEIGGMAEAFF. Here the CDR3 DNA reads TGTGCCAGCACCGAAATTGGGGGGATGGCTGAAGCTTTCTTT.

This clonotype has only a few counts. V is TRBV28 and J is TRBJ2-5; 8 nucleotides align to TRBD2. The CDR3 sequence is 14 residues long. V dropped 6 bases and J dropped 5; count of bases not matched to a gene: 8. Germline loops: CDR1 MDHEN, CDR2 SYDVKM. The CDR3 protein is CASSGGAFGETQYF. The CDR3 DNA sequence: TGTGCCAGCAGCGGGGGGGCATTTGGGGAGACCCAGTACTTC.

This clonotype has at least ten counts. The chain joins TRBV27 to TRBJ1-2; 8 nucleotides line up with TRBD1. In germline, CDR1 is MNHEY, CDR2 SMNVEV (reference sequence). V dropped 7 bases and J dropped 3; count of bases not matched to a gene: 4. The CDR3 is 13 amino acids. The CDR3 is CASTGGNDYGYTF. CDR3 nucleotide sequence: TGTGCCAGCACAGGGGGCAACGACTATGGCTACACCTTC.

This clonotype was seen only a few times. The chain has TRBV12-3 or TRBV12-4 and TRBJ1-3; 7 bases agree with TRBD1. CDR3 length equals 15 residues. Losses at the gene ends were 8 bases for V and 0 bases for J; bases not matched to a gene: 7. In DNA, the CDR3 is TGTGCCAGCGGAACAGGGGCCTCCTCTGGAAACACCATATATTTT. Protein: CASGTGASSGNTIYF.

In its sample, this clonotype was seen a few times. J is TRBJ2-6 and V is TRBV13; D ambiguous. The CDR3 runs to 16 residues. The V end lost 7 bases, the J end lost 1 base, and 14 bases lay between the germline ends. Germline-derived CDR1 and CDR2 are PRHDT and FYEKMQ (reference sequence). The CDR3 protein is CASTYLVGSGANVLTF. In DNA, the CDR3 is TGTGCCAGCACCTACTTAGTGGGGTCTGGGGCCAACGTCCTGACTTTC.

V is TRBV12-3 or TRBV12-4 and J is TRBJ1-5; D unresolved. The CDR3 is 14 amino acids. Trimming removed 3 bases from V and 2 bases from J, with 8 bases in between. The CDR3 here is CASSFTQGNQPQHF. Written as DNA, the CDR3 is TGTGCCAGCAGTTTTACCCAAGGCAATCAGCCCCAGCATTTT.

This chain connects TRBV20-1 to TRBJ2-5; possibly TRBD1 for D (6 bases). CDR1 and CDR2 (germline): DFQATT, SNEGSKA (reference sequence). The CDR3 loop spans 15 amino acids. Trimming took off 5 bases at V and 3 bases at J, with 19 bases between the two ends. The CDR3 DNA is TGCAGTGCTGTCAAACAGGGAGCGCCCAAAGAGACCCAGTACTTC. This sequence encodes CSAVKQGAPKETQYF.

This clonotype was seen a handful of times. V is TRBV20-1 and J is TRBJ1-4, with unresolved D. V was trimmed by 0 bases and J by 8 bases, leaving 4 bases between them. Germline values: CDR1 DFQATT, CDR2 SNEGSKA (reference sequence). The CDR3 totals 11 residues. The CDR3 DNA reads TGCAGTGCTAGAGATCGGGAAAAACTGTTTTTT. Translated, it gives CSARDREKLFF.

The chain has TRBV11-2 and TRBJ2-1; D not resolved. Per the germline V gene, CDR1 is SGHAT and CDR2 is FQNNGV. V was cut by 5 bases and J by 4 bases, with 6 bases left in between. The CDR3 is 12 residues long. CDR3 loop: CASSGEYNEQFF. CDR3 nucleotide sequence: TGTGCCAGCAGCGGAGAATACAATGAGCAGTTCTTC.

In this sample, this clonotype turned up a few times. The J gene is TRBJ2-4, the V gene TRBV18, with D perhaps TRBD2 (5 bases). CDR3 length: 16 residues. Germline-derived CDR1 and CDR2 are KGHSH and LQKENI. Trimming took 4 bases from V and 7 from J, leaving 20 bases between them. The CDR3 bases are TGTGCCAGCTCACAAGGAGAAGACTTCCGAGGGAACATTCAGTACTTC. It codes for CASSQGEDFRGNIQYF.

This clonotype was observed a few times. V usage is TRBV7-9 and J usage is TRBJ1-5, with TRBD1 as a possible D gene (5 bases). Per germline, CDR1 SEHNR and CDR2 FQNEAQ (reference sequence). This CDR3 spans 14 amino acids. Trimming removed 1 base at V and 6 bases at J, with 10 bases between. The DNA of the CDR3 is TGTGCCAGCAGCTTAGGTCAGGGCCTTCAGCCCCAGCATTTT. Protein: CASSLGQGLQPQHF.

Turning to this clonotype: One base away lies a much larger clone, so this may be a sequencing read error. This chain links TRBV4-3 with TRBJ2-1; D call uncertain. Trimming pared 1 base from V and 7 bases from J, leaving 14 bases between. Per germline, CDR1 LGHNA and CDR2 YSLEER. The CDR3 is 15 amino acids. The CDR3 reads CASSQVNSLINEQFF. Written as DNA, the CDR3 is TGCGCCAGCAGCCAAGTTAACAGTCTAATAAATGAGCAGTTCTTC.

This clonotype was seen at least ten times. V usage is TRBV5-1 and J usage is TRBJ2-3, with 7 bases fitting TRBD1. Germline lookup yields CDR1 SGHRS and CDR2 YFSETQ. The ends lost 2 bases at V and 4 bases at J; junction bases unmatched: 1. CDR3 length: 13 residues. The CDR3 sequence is CASSLQGPDTQYF. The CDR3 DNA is TGCGCCAGCAGCTTACAGGGGCCAGATACGCAGTATTTT.